This record looks at one TCR beta chain sequence and its context. Antigen specificity is unknown. This entry belongs to a study of tumor and adjacent non-tumor tissue in lung cancer. Turning to the study itself: There were around 11 adenocarcinoma, a couple of squamous cell carcinoma and 1 small cell lung cancer cases. Aged about 30 to 76 years, patients included fewer than 11 men and 4 to 6 women with stage I to III disease.

RNA was extracted from bulk tissue without any cell sorting. Three rounds of nested PCR, following a modified ARM-PCR protocol, produced the TCRbeta library. Using its own MiXCR run on the multiplex PCR reads, TCRdb lists one record per CDR3 protein. The data show approximately 71,000 distinct CDR3 sequences, about three fifths seen once. The study's findings and limits: In normal lung, the top 100 clones were significantly more dominant than in tumor. Tumor tissue had significantly higher TCR diversity than normal lung.

The sequenced material came from lung tumor tissue. The clonotype was recovered from a man in his fifties with non-small cell lung cancer.

This CDR3 is CASSQDPGDPYGYTF. Here the CDR3 DNA reads TGCGCCAGCAGCCAAGATCCCGGGGACCCCTATGGCTACACCTTC. The chain combines TRBV4-1 with TRBJ1-2; D is perhaps TRBD1 (5 bases). Germline CDR1 MGHRA, CDR2 YSYEKL. V lost 0 bases and J lost 4, with 12 bases in between. This CDR3 spans 15 amino acids.